The source of this T cell receptor (beta chain) is a study of cytomegalovirus exposure and HLA in healthy donors. This clone appeared a single time. Antigen: not known. This CDR3 spans 13 amino acids. Germline V CDR1 and CDR2: SEHNR, FQNEAQ (reference sequence). V gave up 9 bases and J gave up 1 base, with 10 bases separating them. Generated by immunoSEQ multiplex PCR, the TCRdb table keeps only in-frame clones and is missing some. The sample contains more than 90,000 clones, about 84% of which appear only once. Points from the study as a whole: According to the study, around 160 TCR beta chains were cytomegalovirus-associated. Rarity held for most TCR sequences, but there were some public TCRs that occurred in many donors. A few of the chains that were CMV-associated were confirmed in vitro to be specific for CMV antigens. According to a subsequent analysis, TCR clusters from the first cohort were inclined to appear together in the 100 to 150 validation repertoires.

The sample was PBMCs. J is TRBJ1-5 and V is TRBV7-9, with unresolved D. The origin of this receptor is a man between 18 and 35 years old in good health and CMV-seronegative. CDR3 nucleotide sequence: TGTGCCAGACGTTACAGAAGCAATCAGCCCCAGCATTTT. It yields the protein CARRYRSNQPQHF. Complete variable domain (other parts from reference TRBV7-9 and TRBJ1-5): DTGVSQNPRHKITKRGQNVTFRCDPISEHNRLYWYRQTLGQGPEFLTYFQNEAQLEKSRLLSDRFSAERPKGSFSTLEIQRTEQGDSAMYLCARRYRSNQPQHFGDGTRLSIL.